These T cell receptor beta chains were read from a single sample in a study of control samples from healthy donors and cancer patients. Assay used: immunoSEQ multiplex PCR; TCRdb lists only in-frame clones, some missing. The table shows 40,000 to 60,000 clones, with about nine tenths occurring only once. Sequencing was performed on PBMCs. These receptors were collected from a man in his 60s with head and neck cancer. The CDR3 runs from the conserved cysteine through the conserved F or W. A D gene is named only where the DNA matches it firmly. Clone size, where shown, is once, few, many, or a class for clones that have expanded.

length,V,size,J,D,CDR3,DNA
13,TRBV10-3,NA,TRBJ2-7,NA,CAISGQVSGEQYF,TGTGCCATCAGTGGGCAGGTTTCGGGCGAGCAGTACTTC
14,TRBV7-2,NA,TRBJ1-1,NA,CASSLDGFGTEAFF,TGTGCCAGCAGCTTAGACGGGTTTGGGACTGAAGCTTTCTTT
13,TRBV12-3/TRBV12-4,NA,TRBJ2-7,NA,CASTQWGSYEQYF,TGTGCCAGCACCCAGTGGGGCAGCTACGAGCAGTACTTC
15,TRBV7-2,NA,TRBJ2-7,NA,CASSLGGANSYEQYF,TGTGCCAGCAGCTTAGGGGGGGCAAACTCCTACGAGCAGTACTTC
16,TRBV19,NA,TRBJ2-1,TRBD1,CASSKNRDRVSNEQFF,TGTGCCAGTAGCAAGAACCGGGACAGGGTTAGCAATGAGCAGTTCTTC
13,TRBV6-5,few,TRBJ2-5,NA,CASSYVPQRTQYF,TGTGCCAGCAGTTATGTCCCGCAAAGGACCCAGTACTTC
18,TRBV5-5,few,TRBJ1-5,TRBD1,CASSPKGTGGGSNQPQHF,TGTGCCAGCAGCCCCAAAGGGACAGGGGGGGGAAGCAATCAGCCCCAGCATTTT
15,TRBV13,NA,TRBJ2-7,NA,CASSLSPSEKHGQYF,TGTGCCAGCAGCTTATCCCCTAGCGAGAAACACGGGCAGTACTTC
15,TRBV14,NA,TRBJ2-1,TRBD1,CASRPDRGRNNEQFF,TGTGCCAGCAGACCCGACAGGGGCCGAAACAATGAGCAGTTCTTC
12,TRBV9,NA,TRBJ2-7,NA,CASSRDDIEQYF,TGTGCCAGCAGCCGGGATGACATCGAGCAGTACTTC
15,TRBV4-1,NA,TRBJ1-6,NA,CASSQELGASSPLHF,TGCGCCAGCAGCCAAGAACTGGGGGCAAGTTCACCCCTCCACTTT
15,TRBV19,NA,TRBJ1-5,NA,CASSLRSAGNQPQHF,TGTGCCAGTAGTCTTCGTAGCGCGGGCAATCAGCCCCAGCATTTT
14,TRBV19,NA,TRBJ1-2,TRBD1,CASTPQGGSYGYTF,TGTGCCAGTACCCCCCAGGGGGGTAGCTATGGCTACACCTTC
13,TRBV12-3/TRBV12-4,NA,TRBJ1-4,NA,CASSLASNEKLFF,TGTGCCAGCAGTTTAGCCTCGAATGAAAAACTGTTTTTT
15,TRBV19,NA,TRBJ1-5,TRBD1,CASSWEGAMGQPQHF,TGTGCCAGTAGTTGGGAGGGGGCCATGGGACAGCCCCAGCATTTT
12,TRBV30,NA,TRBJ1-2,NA,CAWRVGTGGYTF,TGTGCCTGGAGAGTAGGGACCGGTGGCTACACCTTC
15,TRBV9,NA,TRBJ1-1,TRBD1,CASRVGDRANTEAFF,TGTGCCAGCAGGGTAGGGGACAGGGCTAACACTGAAGCTTTCTTT
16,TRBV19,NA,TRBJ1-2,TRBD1,CASSIHGQGDFGGYTF,TGTGCCAGTAGTATTCACGGACAGGGGGACTTCGGTGGCTACACCTTC
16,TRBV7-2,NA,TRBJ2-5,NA,CASSLARKTRRETQYF,TGTGCCAGCAGCTTAGCTCGGAAGACTAGGAGGGAGACCCAGTACTTC
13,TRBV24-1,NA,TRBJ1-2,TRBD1,CATTEGAGYGYTF,TGTGCCACGACGGAGGGGGCTGGCTATGGCTACACCTTC
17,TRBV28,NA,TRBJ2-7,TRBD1,CASSLDPGQGSSYEQYF,TGTGCCAGCAGTTTAGACCCCGGACAGGGGAGCTCCTACGAGCAGTACTTC
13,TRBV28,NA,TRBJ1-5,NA,CASSLYRNQPQHF,TGTGCCAGCAGTTTATACCGCAATCAGCCCCAGCATTTT
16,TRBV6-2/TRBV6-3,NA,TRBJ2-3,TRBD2,CASSTGLAGGSDTQYF,TGTGCCAGCAGTACAGGACTAGCGGGAGGATCAGATACGCAGTATTTT
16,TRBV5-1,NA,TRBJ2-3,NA,CASSLGGAGSGDTQYF,TGCGCCAGCAGCTTGGGTGGGGCGGGGAGTGGAGATACGCAGTATTTT
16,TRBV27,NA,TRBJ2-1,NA,CASSLRVGWSYNEQFF,TGTGCCAGCAGTTTAAGGGTCGGTTGGTCCTACAATGAGCAGTTCTTC
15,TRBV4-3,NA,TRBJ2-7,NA,CASSQDSGATYEQYF,TGCGCCAGCAGCCAAGATTCAGGGGCGACCTACGAGCAGTACTTC
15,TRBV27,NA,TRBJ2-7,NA,CASSSGQGGSYEQYF,TGTGCCAGCAGTTCCGGACAGGGAGGGTCCTACGAGCAGTACTTC
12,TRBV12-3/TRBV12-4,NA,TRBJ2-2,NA,CASSFSFGELFF,TGTGCCAGCAGTTTTTCCTTCGGGGAGCTGTTTTTT
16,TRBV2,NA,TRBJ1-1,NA,CASSGWAGRGNTEAFF,TGTGCCAGCAGTGGATGGGCAGGTCGGGGGAACACTGAAGCTTTCTTT
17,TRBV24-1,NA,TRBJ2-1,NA,CATSGQSGWPPPNEQFF,TGTGCCACCAGTGGTCAGTCGGGGTGGCCACCCCCAAATGAGCAGTTCTTC
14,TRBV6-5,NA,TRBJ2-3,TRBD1,CASRRQGRGDTQYF,TGTGCCAGCAGGCGACAGGGGCGGGGAGATACGCAGTATTTT
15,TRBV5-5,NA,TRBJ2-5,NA,CASSPRAAREETQYF,TGTGCCAGCAGCCCCCGGGCCGCAAGGGAGGAGACCCAGTACTTC
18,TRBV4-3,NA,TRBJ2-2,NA,CASSQETWDFLGTGELFF,TGCGCCAGCAGCCAAGAAACTTGGGACTTCCTCGGCACCGGGGAGCTGTTTTTT
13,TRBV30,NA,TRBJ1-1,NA,CAWTQRSGTEAFF,TGTGCCTGGACTCAACGATCGGGGACTGAAGCTTTCTTT
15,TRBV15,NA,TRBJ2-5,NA,CATSRRGGIQETQYF,TGTGCCACCAGTAGAAGGGGGGGTATTCAAGAGACCCAGTACTTC
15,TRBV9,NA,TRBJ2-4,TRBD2,CASSVGVAGVAIQYF,TGTGCCAGCAGCGTAGGGGTAGCGGGAGTCGCCATTCAGTACTTC
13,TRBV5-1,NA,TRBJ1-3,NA,CASSLPSENTIYF,TGCGCCAGCAGCCTCCCGAGTGAAAACACCATATATTTT
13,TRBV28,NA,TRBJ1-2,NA,CASSLSFKGSHTF,TGTGCCAGCAGTTTAAGCTTTAAAGGGTCCCACACCTTC
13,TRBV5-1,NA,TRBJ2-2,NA,CASSVQGTGELFF,TGCGCCAGCAGCGTTCAGGGGACCGGGGAGCTGTTTTTT
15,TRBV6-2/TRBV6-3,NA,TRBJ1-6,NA,CASSYVQGVGSPLHF,TGTGCCAGCAGTTACGTACAGGGTGTCGGTTCACCCCTCCACTTT
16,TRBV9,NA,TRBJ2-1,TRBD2,CASSPAAGVLYNEQFF,TGTGCCAGCAGCCCCGCAGCGGGGGTCCTTTACAATGAGCAGTTCTTC
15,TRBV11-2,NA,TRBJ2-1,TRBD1,CASSPDRGSYNEQFF,TGTGCCAGCAGCCCAGACAGGGGCTCCTACAATGAGCAGTTCTTC
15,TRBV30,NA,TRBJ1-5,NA,CAADRSRGGNQPQHF,TGTGCCGCTGACAGGTCCCGGGGGGGCAATCAGCCCCAGCATTTT
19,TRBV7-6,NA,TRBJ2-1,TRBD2,CASSSQPGLAGGPTNEQFF,TGTGCCAGCAGCTCTCAGCCGGGACTAGCGGGGGGGCCGACAAATGAGCAGTTCTTC
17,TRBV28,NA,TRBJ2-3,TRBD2,CASRASGRARGTDTQYF,TGTGCCAGTCGGGCTAGCGGGAGGGCCCGTGGCACAGATACGCAGTATTTT